Sequencing of this TCR beta chain was carried out in a study of blood T cells in healthy people across ages. With a J-beta primer mix and a sample-barcoded 5' primer, a second PCR ran roughly 6 to 11 cycles. TCRdb ran MiXCR on the 5' RACE reads and lists one entry per CDR3 protein. Here the sample spans fewer than 800,000 distinct CDR3 sequences, about 52% being singletons. The germline V gene has CDR1 DFQATT and CDR2 SNEGSKA (reference sequence). V lost 3 bases, J lost 0 bases, and 8 bases lay in between. The CDR3 runs 13 residues. A note on this clonotype: Its antigen is as yet unknown.

Study conclusions and caveats: Higher diversity and more naive CD4+ cells were features of long-lived donors, compared to aged donors. The diversity estimates, figures obtained from one million T cells, were considered underestimates. Getting older went along with TCR beta diversity per million T cells dropping roughly linearly.

Around 10 milliliters of peripheral blood were drawn from each donor. The sample was blood. The receptor's source is a woman in her fifties or sixties in good health. The V gene is TRBV20-1, the J gene TRBJ1-1; the D gene is possibly TRBD1 (5 bases). The CDR3 loop reads CSARPTVNTEAFF. CDR3 nucleotides: TGCAGTGCTAGGCCGACAGTGAACACTGAAGCTTTCTTT.